The 10 T cell receptor beta chains below all came from one sample that was sequenced in a study of human thymus T cells. Thymus was obtained from resections taken during corrective heart surgery. Here immunoSEQ multiplex PCR was the method, and the copy in TCRdb shows in-frame clones only, minus some. Here the sample spans some 130,000 clones, around 94% being singletons. Material for sequencing was thymus tissue. The receptors were gathered from a boy less than two years old with a congenital heart defect but otherwise immunologically healthy.

The CDR3 is CASSSRTSGGEETQYF. Here the CDR3 DNA reads TGTGCCAGCAGCTCCCGGACTAGCGGGGGAGAAGAGACCCAGTACTTC. This chain uses TRBV9 with TRBJ2-5, with 13 bases that match TRBD2. The V gene's germline CDR1 is SGDLS and CDR2 YYNGEE. The CDR3 is 16 amino acids. V was pared by 4 bases and J by 3 bases, with 6 bases of the junction left unmatched. The full variable domain, with the rest looked up from reference TRBV9 and TRBJ2-5, is DSGVTQTPKHLITATGQRVTLRCSPRSGDLSVYWYQQSLDQGLQFLIQYYNGEERAKGNILERFSAQQFPDLHSELNLSSLELGDSALYFCASSSRTSGGEETQYFGPGTRLLVL.

This rearrangement joins TRBV4-3 to TRBJ1-2; D possibly corresponds to TRBD1 (5 bases). The CDR3 runs to 14 residues. The germline V gene has CDR1 LGHNA and CDR2 YSLEER. The germline V and J ends were trimmed by 1 base and 4 bases, with 10 bases remaining between them. The CDR3 DNA reads TGCGCCAGCAGCCAAGTCGGGGGATTCTATGGCTACACCTTC. Translation gives CASSQVGGFYGYTF.

The chain's CDR3 is CASDGVGVSGNTIYF. The DNA of the CDR3 is TGTGCCAGCGACGGGGTAGGGGTCTCTGGAAACACCATATATTTT. The rearrangement links TRBV2 to TRBJ1-3, with D possibly being TRBD1 (5 bases). The CDR3 runs to 15 residues. Trimming cost V 8 bases and J 0 bases, with 14 bases left between them. Germline lookup yields CDR1 SNHLY and CDR2 FYNNEI.

The J gene is TRBJ1-1, the V gene TRBV7-9; 8 positions match TRBD1. V was pared by 5 bases and J by 8 bases, with 7 bases of the junction left unmatched. In germline, CDR1 is SEHNR, CDR2 FQNEAQ (reference sequence). There are 13 residues in the CDR3. The DNA for the CDR3 is TGTGCCAGCAGCCCAGGACAGGGAGTGGAAGCTTTCTTT. It codes for CASSPGQGVEAFF.

The rearrangement uses TRBV5-1 and TRBJ1-1; D remains unclear. Trimming shortened V by 7 bases and J by 2 bases, and 9 bases separated the two germline ends. In germline, CDR1 is SGHRS, CDR2 YFSETQ. The CDR3 contains 12 residues. CDR3 amino acids: CASRTVNTEAFF. CDR3 DNA sequence: TGCGCCAGCCGCACAGTAAACACTGAAGCTTTCTTT.

The CDR3 nucleotides read TGCGCCAGCAGCCAAGTACAACTGTTCGCGAACACCGGGGAGCTGTTTTTT. Translating gives CASSQVQLFANTGELFF. The chain links TRBV4-1 to TRBJ2-2; no clear D gene. Trimming removed 1 base at V and 0 bases at J, with 12 bases between. The V gene's germline CDR1 is MGHRA and CDR2 YSYEKL. The CDR3 has 17 amino acids.

V usage is TRBV12-5 and J usage is TRBJ2-1; no definite D call. The CDR3 loop spans 16 amino acids. The ends were cut back, 7 bases at V and 5 bases at J, with 21 bases in the middle. Germline assignment: CDR1 LGHNT and CDR2 FRNRAP. The CDR3 DNA sequence: TGTGCTAGTGCCACCTCCCCGGGCCAACGTAACAATGAGCAGTTCTTC. This sequence encodes CASATSPGQRNNEQFF.

The chain is built from TRBV28 and TRBJ1-4; no definite D call. This CDR3 has 11 residues. Per the germline V gene, CDR1 is MDHEN and CDR2 is SYDVKM. The ends were cut back, 3 bases at V and 8 bases at J, with 4 bases in the middle. DNA of the CDR3: TGTGCCAGCAGTTTTCGGGAAAAACTGTTTTTT. Its protein product is CASSFREKLFF. Full variable domain (remainder filled in from reference TRBV28 and TRBJ1-4): DVKVTQSSRYLVKRTGEKVFLECVQDMDHENMFWYRQDPGLGLRLIYFSYDVKMKEKGDIPEGYSVSREKKERFSLILESASTNQTSMYLCASSFREKLFFGSGTQLSVL.

The chain has TRBV4-3 and TRBJ2-1; 9 bases fit TRBD2. This CDR3 comprises 20 residues. Germline V lookup: CDR1 LGHNA, CDR2 YSLEER. With 0 bases clipped from V and 10 bases from J, the junction kept 22 bases outside the gene matches. The CDR3 spells CASSQEECLSGGPTPREQFF. The CDR3 nucleotides read TGCGCCAGCAGCCAAGAAGAATGCCTTAGCGGGGGCCCCACTCCCAGAGAGCAGTTCTTC.

The chain uses TRBV14 and TRBJ1-2, with TRBD1 matching over 10 bases. This CDR3 contains 16 residues. Trimming at V came to 4 bases and at J to 0 bases, leaving 5 bases not matched to a gene. Germline V lookup: CDR1 SGHDN, CDR2 FVKESK. The CDR3 here is CASSRDRGRANYGYTF. DNA of the CDR3: TGTGCCAGCAGCCGGGACAGGGGAAGAGCTAACTATGGCTACACCTTC.